The 15 T cell receptor beta chains below all came from one sample that was sequenced in a study of cytomegalovirus exposure and HLA in healthy donors. The PCR made use of 60 Vbeta and 13 Jbeta primers. Method: immunoSEQ multiplex PCR; TCRdb's copy keeps in-frame clones and lacks some. The sample yields roughly 140,000 clones, around 73% seen once. Source material: PBMCs. The source is a female donor in good health and CMV-seronegative.

The chain combines TRBV4-1 with TRBJ2-1; 9 positions match TRBD1. CDR1 and CDR2 (germline): MGHRA, YSYEKL. CDR3 size: 15 residues. The J segment lost 6 bases and the V segment lost 8 bases, leaving 11 bases of the junction unmatched. This chain's CDR3 is CASRAGGQGINEQFF. The DNA for the CDR3 is TGCGCCAGCCGCGCCGGGGGACAGGGAATCAATGAGCAGTTCTTC.

The chain uses TRBV7-9 and TRBJ1-1; tentative D call: TRBD1 (5 bases). Germline values: CDR1 SEHNR, CDR2 FQNEAQ (reference sequence). V lost 5 bases and J lost 10, with 14 bases in between. This CDR3 spans 12 amino acids. The CDR3 here is CASSLVVGVAFF. For the CDR3, the DNA is TGTGCCAGCAGCCTCGTTGTAGGGGTAGCTTTCTTT.

This rearrangement joins TRBV30 to TRBJ2-3, with 12 bases fitting TRBD2. This CDR3 has 15 amino acids. Germline-derived CDR1 and CDR2 are GTSNPN and SVGIG (reference sequence). The V gene end was trimmed by 0 bases and the J gene end by 5 bases; junction bases not matched to a gene: 3. This CDR3 reads CAWSVASGREDTQYF. In DNA, the CDR3 is TGTGCCTGGAGTGTAGCTAGCGGGAGGGAAGATACGCAGTATTTT.

The rearrangement joins TRBV28 to TRBJ1-2; no clear D gene. CDR3 length: 13 residues. CDR1 MDHEN and CDR2 SYDVKM come from the germline V gene. The V end was cut by 5 bases, the J end by 4 bases, with 11 bases between. Written as DNA, the CDR3 is TGTGCCAGCAGTCCCCGGGATTTCTATGGCTACACCTTC. Protein: CASSPRDFYGYTF.

The rearrangement uses TRBV30 and TRBJ2-3; 10 positions agree with TRBD1. CDR1 GTSNPN and CDR2 SVGIG come from the germline V gene (reference sequence). The CDR3 sequence is 11 residues long. V lost 6 bases and J lost 13; bases outside the gene matches: 7. The CDR3 coding sequence is TGTGCCTGCATCGTCGGGACAGGGGAGTATTTT. It yields the protein CACIVGTGEYF.

This clone was observed a few times. The chain recombines TRBV7-3 with TRBJ2-1, with D possibly TRBD1 on 5 matching bases. This CDR3 region has 13 residues. Germline CDR1 reads SGHTA; CDR2 reads FQGTGA. V lost 6 bases and J lost 10, with 16 bases in between. Written as DNA, the CDR3 is TGTGCCAGCAGTCTGGGGCCTTTCGGGGAGCAGTTCTTC. It yields the protein CASSLGPFGEQFF.

In this sample, this clone turned up a few times. This specimen includes other DNA sequences encoding the same CDR3. The chain is built from TRBV6-5 and TRBJ1-1, with D tentatively TRBD1 (5 bases). Germline values: CDR1 MNHEY, CDR2 SVGAGI. The CDR3 has 15 residues. V shed 0 bases and J shed 0 bases, with 8 bases lying between them. Here the CDR3 reads CASSYSGGMNTEAFF. Here the CDR3 DNA reads TGTGCCAGCAGTTACTCGGGGGGGATGAACACTGAAGCTTTCTTT.

The V call is TRBV29-1, the J call TRBJ2-1; 8 bases line up with TRBD1. This CDR3 region has 13 residues. V dropped 6 bases and J dropped 4; count of bases not matched to a gene: 5. Per germline, CDR1 SQVTM and CDR2 ANQGSEA. The CDR3 sequence: CSVGTGPYNEQFF. As DNA, the CDR3 is TGCAGCGTCGGGACAGGACCTTACAATGAGCAGTTCTTC.

This clone is medium-sized in the sample. This chain uses TRBV5-6 with TRBJ1-1, with TRBD1 matching over 8 bases. This CDR3 region has 15 residues. The germline V gene encodes CDR1 SGHDT and CDR2 YYEEEE. V shed 4 bases, J shed 1 base, and the junction held 6 bases outside the gene matches. In DNA, the CDR3 is TGTGCCAGCAGCGCCTGGACAGGGCCGAACACTGAAGCTTTCTTT. Translation: CASSAWTGPNTEAFF. The full variable domain, rest sourced from reference TRBV5-6 and TRBJ1-1, is DAGVTQSPTHLIKTRGQQVTLRCSPKSGHDTVSWYQQALGQGPQFIFQYYEEEERQRGNFPDRFSGHQFPNYSSELNVNALLLGDSALYLCASSAWTGPNTEAFFGQGTRLTVV.

The CDR3 sequence: CAWSWGGAPWLYGYTF. The CDR3, as DNA: TGTGCCTGGAGTTGGGGGGGGGCCCCGTGGCTCTATGGCTACACCTTC. The rearrangement uses TRBV30 and TRBJ1-2; TRBD1 might be the D (6 bases). The V gene's germline CDR1 is GTSNPN and CDR2 SVGIG (reference sequence). This CDR3 region has 16 residues. The V end lost 2 bases, the J end lost 4 bases, and 20 bases lay between the germline ends.

This clone was observed a few times. The chain carries TRBV28 and TRBJ1-3, with D possibly TRBD1 on 6 matching bases. The CDR3 spans 15 residues. V was clipped by 8 bases and J by 0 bases, with 14 bases between them. CDR1 is MDHEN and CDR2 is SYDVKM in the germline V gene. CDR3 in DNA: TGTGCCAGCCAGGGGTATGAGCCCTCTGGAAACACCATATATTTT. This sequence encodes CASQGYEPSGNTIYF.

The CDR3 here is CASSTGRGAYEQYF. The CDR3 DNA sequence: TGTGCCAGCTCTACGGGCAGGGGCGCCTACGAGCAGTACTTC. J is TRBJ2-7 and V is TRBV5-4, with D tentatively TRBD1 (6 bases). Germline CDR1 reads SGHNT; CDR2 reads YYREEE (reference sequence). The CDR3 consists of 14 residues. V was shortened by 7 bases and J by 2 bases, with 16 bases between the two germline ends.

This clone was picked up one time. V gene TRBV12-5 combines with J gene TRBJ1-1; D might be TRBD1 (5 bases). Trimming took 0 bases from V and 5 from J, leaving 13 bases between them. The CDR3 has 15 amino acids. Looked up from germline, CDR1 is LGHNT and CDR2 is FRNRAP. This chain's CDR3 is CASGLVLGGRTEAFF. CDR3 nucleotide sequence: TGTGCTAGTGGTTTGGTACTGGGGGGGAGGACTGAAGCTTTCTTT. Full variable domain (outside the CDR3, taken from reference TRBV12-5 and TRBJ1-1): DARVTQTPRHKVTEMGQEVTMRCQPILGHNTVFWYRQTMMQGLELLAYFRNRAPLDDSGMPKDRFSAEMPDATLATLKIQPSEPRDSAVYFCASGLVLGGRTEAFFGQGTRLTVV.

J is TRBJ1-5 and V is TRBV2, with 10 bases matching TRBD1. There are 15 residues in the CDR3. Germline V gene sequence: CDR1 SNHLY, CDR2 FYNNEI. After removal of 8 bases from V and 3 bases from J, the junction contained 7 bases not matched to a gene. CDR3 region: CASADRGVSNQPQHF. The CDR3, as DNA: TGTGCCAGCGCGGACAGGGGGGTGTCCAATCAGCCCCAGCATTTT.

This chain links TRBV28 with TRBJ1-2; 8 positions match TRBD1. The CDR3 sequence is 14 residues long. Germline V lookup: CDR1 MDHEN, CDR2 SYDVKM. Germline trimming cut 5 bases from V and 3 bases from J; bases unmatched to any gene: 5. CDR3 region: CASSGGDRYYGYTF. CDR3 coding DNA: TGTGCCAGCAGTGGCGGGGACAGGTACTATGGCTACACCTTC.